The 26 T cell receptor beta chains reported below all come from one sample, sequenced in a study of cytomegalovirus exposure and HLA in healthy donors. The PCR had 60 Vbeta and 13 Jbeta primers. Assay: immunoSEQ multiplex PCR; the TCRdb copy retains only in-frame clones and omits some. Of about 140,000 clones listed, about 80% are singletons. Sequencing input: PBMCs. The receptors were sampled from a young man in good health and CMV-seronegative.

The chain links TRBV27 to TRBJ2-7; 8 bases line up with TRBD2. The germline gives CDR1 MNHEY, CDR2 SMNVEV (reference sequence). The V gene end was trimmed by 5 bases and the J gene end by 2 bases; junction bases not matched to a gene: 8. CDR3 length: 15 residues. CDR3 in DNA: TGTGCCAGCAGTAAACTAGCGGTAACGCCCTACGAGCAGTACTTC. The encoded protein is CASSKLAVTPYEQYF.

The genes are TRBV5-4 and TRBJ2-7, with 8 bases matching TRBD2. Trimming took 4 bases from V and 2 from J; bases not matched to a gene: 5. The V gene's germline CDR1 is SGHNT and CDR2 YYREEE (reference sequence). The CDR3 contains 14 residues. CDR3 sequence (DNA): TGTGCCAGCAGCCCGGGAGGGCGGACCTACGAGCAGTACTTC. Translated: CASSPGGRTYEQYF.

The table lists this clone with a few counts. This rearrangement joins TRBV28 to TRBJ2-7; D remains ambiguous. Trimming took 3 bases from V and 2 from J, leaving 11 bases between them. The CDR3 has 14 residues. CDR1 is MDHEN and CDR2 is SYDVKM in the germline V gene. CDR3 in amino acids: CASSFLLRAYEQYF. The CDR3 region has the DNA TGTGCCAGCAGTTTCCTCCTTCGAGCCTACGAGCAGTACTTC. Variable domain in full (rest from reference TRBV28 and TRBJ2-7): DVKVTQSSRYLVKRTGEKVFLECVQDMDHENMFWYRQDPGLGLRLIYFSYDVKMKEKGDIPEGYSVSREKKERFSLILESASTNQTSMYLCASSFLLRAYEQYFGPGTRLTVT.

This chain joins TRBV15 and TRBJ1-5; the D gene is possibly TRBD1 (6 bases). The CDR3 is 15 amino acids. Germline CDR1 is LNHNV and CDR2 is YYDKDF (reference sequence). V was trimmed by 4 bases and J by 7 bases, leaving 17 bases between them. CDR3 nucleotides: TGTGCCACCAGCACCGACACAGGGCTCGGACAGCCCCAGCATTTT. It codes for CATSTDTGLGQPQHF.

The CDR3 region has the DNA TGTGCCAGCAACCAACTAGCGGGAGTGGCCTACGAGCAGTACTTC. Translating it yields CASNQLAGVAYEQYF. V usage is TRBV7-9 and J usage is TRBJ2-7, with TRBD2 matching 11 bases. With 7 bases clipped from V and 2 bases from J, the junction kept 7 bases outside the gene matches. Germline assignment: CDR1 SEHNR and CDR2 FQNEAQ (reference sequence). The CDR3 is 15 residues long.

This chain joins TRBV7-9 and TRBJ2-3; TRBD2 matches at 8 bases. Germline V CDR1 and CDR2: SEHNR, FQNEAQ (reference sequence). CDR3 length equals 13 residues. The trim removed 7 bases at V and 5 bases at J, leaving 5 bases unmatched. The DNA for the CDR3 is TGTGCCAGCAAGACGGGAGGGGGAGATACGCAGTATTTT. Residues: CASKTGGGDTQYF.

This chain joins TRBV7-2 and TRBJ2-1; D might be TRBD2 (6 bases). The CDR3 totals 17 residues. The V gene's germline CDR1 is SGHTA and CDR2 FQGNSA. V was cut by 6 bases and J by 4 bases, with 22 bases left in between. The DNA of the CDR3 is TGTGCCAGCAGACAACCCGGGACTCCGGAGACTTACAATGAGCAGTTCTTC. The encoded protein is CASRQPGTPETYNEQFF.

V is TRBV19 and J is TRBJ1-4; a weak D match, TRBD1 (6 bases). Germline loops: CDR1 LNHDA, CDR2 SQIVND (reference sequence). This CDR3 has 13 amino acids. V was clipped by 6 bases and J by 5 bases, with 10 bases between them. CDR3 loop: CASSRGGNEKLFF. The CDR3 bases are TGTGCCAGTAGCAGGGGCGGGAATGAAAAACTGTTTTTT.

The chain joins TRBV5-4 to TRBJ2-1, with D possibly TRBD1 on 5 matching bases. The V and J ends lost 5 bases and 4 bases respectively, with 10 bases between them. The germline V gene has CDR1 SGHNT and CDR2 YYREEE (reference sequence). The CDR3 spans 13 residues. For the CDR3, the DNA is TGTGCCAGCAGGACAGACAGTTACAATGAGCAGTTCTTC. The encoded protein is CASRTDSYNEQFF.

Only one count was recorded for this clone. The CDR3 loop reads CASSYYGGGRGYGYTF. The CDR3, as DNA: TGTGCCAGCAGTTATTACGGCGGGGGGCGCGGCTATGGCTACACCTTC. The rearrangement links TRBV5-8 to TRBJ1-2, with a weak D call TRBD1 (6 bases). CDR3 size: 16 residues. In germline, CDR1 is SGHTS, CDR2 YDEGEE. The ends were cut back, 5 bases at V and 4 bases at J, with 21 bases in the middle.

This rearrangement joins TRBV6-1 to TRBJ2-1; 8 positions agree with TRBD1. The CDR3 extends over 14 amino acids. Germline CDR1 MNHNS, CDR2 SASEGT. J gave up 4 bases and V 7 bases, and 6 bases lay outside the gene matches. CDR3 DNA sequence: TGTGCCAGCACCTCAGGGGGCACGTACAATGAGCAGTTCTTC. Translating gives CASTSGGTYNEQFF.

The CDR3 sequence is CASSPNPRLAGAVETQYF. The CDR3 region has the DNA TGTGCCAGCAGCCCGAACCCTAGACTAGCGGGAGCCGTAGAGACCCAGTACTTC. This chain joins TRBV9 and TRBJ2-5, with 12 nucleotides matching TRBD2. This CDR3 contains 18 residues. The V gene's germline CDR1 is SGDLS and CDR2 YYNGEE. After removal of 4 bases from V and 4 bases from J, the junction contained 14 bases not matched to a gene.

The rearrangement links TRBV13 to TRBJ1-1, with no clear D. There are 13 residues in the CDR3. Trimming pared 10 bases from V and 0 bases from J, leaving 12 bases between. Looked up from germline, CDR1 is PRHDT and CDR2 is FYEKMQ (reference sequence). The CDR3 spells CATQRMMNTEAFF. DNA of the CDR3: TGTGCCACTCAGCGGATGATGAACACTGAAGCTTTCTTT.

The rearrangement joins TRBV2 to TRBJ2-1, with 10 bases fitting TRBD1. This CDR3 contains 14 residues. The germline gives CDR1 SNHLY, CDR2 FYNNEI. V was pared by 3 bases and J by 9 bases, with 5 bases of the junction left unmatched. The CDR3 loop is CASSDGTGAGEQFF. CDR3 DNA: TGTGCCAGCAGTGATGGGACAGGGGCCGGTGAGCAGTTCTTC. Full variable domain (missing parts from reference TRBV2 and TRBJ2-1): EPEVTQTPSHQVTQMGQEVILRCVPISNHLYFYWYRQILGQKVEFLVSFYNNEISEKSEIFDDQFSVERPDGSNFTLKIRSTKLEDSAMYFCASSDGTGAGEQFFGPGTRLTVL.

In its sample, this clone was seen once. V usage is TRBV29-1 and J usage is TRBJ2-7; no definite D call. The length of the CDR3 is 11 residues. Germline lookup yields CDR1 SQVTM and CDR2 ANQGSEA. Trimming stripped 3 bases from V and 6 bases from J, with 9 bases between. The CDR3 region has the DNA TGCAGCGTTGAGGTTGGCGGCGAGCAGTACTTC. Protein product: CSVEVGGEQYF.

This chain joins TRBV7-9 and TRBJ2-1; 10 bases are shared with TRBD1. CDR1 SEHNR and CDR2 FQNEAQ come from the germline V gene (reference sequence). The CDR3 runs to 15 residues. Losses at the gene ends were 4 bases for V and 3 bases for J; bases not matched to a gene: 3. As DNA, the CDR3 is TGTGCCAGCAGCTCCCGGGACAGGGGCTACAATGAGCAGTTCTTC. It encodes CASSSRDRGYNEQFF.

The V call is TRBV11-3, the J call TRBJ2-2; D unresolved. V dropped 6 bases and J dropped 1 base, with 9 bases sitting between them. Germline V gene sequence: CDR1 SGHNT, CDR2 YENEEA. The CDR3 consists of 14 residues. DNA of the CDR3: TGTGCCAGCAGGCGCGGTCAGAACACCGGGGAGCTGTTTTTT. Translation: CASRRGQNTGELFF.

The chain uses TRBV7-9 and TRBJ1-2; no clear D. The CDR3 has 12 amino acids. The germline V and J ends were trimmed by 5 bases and 4 bases, with 8 bases remaining between them. Germline assignment: CDR1 SEHNR and CDR2 FQNEAQ (reference sequence). The chain's CDR3 is CASSTYSYGYTF. The CDR3 bases are TGTGCCAGCAGCACATACAGCTATGGCTACACCTTC.

The chain employs TRBV18 and TRBJ2-7; TRBD1 is a possible D gene (5 bases). In germline, CDR1 is KGHSH, CDR2 LQKENI. V gave up 0 bases and J gave up 3 bases, with 12 bases separating them. This CDR3 region has 15 residues. Here the CDR3 reads CASSPPGRVGYEQYF. As DNA, the CDR3 is TGTGCCAGCTCACCACCGGGCAGGGTTGGCTACGAGCAGTACTTC.

This chain uses TRBV9 with TRBJ2-3, with 8 bases identical to TRBD1. Germline CDR1 and CDR2: SGDLS and YYNGEE. CDR3 size: 15 residues. V lost 4 bases, J lost 4 bases, and 8 bases stayed unmatched. In DNA form, the CDR3 reads TGTGCCAGCAGCTTAGGTCAGGGGGCAGCAGATACGCAGTATTTT. Residues: CASSLGQGAADTQYF.

The chain has TRBV2 and TRBJ2-2, with TRBD2 matching over 9 bases. V was pared by 5 bases and J by 4 bases, with 5 bases of the junction left unmatched. Per the germline V gene, CDR1 is SNHLY and CDR2 is FYNNEI. The CDR3 has 15 residues. The CDR3 bases are TGTGCCAGCAGTTTAGCGGGAGCTAGCACCGGGGAGCTGTTTTTT. Translating gives CASSLAGASTGELFF.

This chain uses TRBV28 with TRBJ2-1; 8 bases are shared with TRBD1. This CDR3 contains 16 residues. With 1 base clipped from V and 12 bases from J, the junction kept 14 bases outside the gene matches. Germline V CDR1 and CDR2: MDHEN, SYDVKM. CDR3: CASSLLGRGLNIRQFF. Written as DNA, the CDR3 is TGTGCCAGCAGTTTATTAGGCAGGGGGCTTAATATTCGGCAGTTCTTC.

J is TRBJ1-1 and V is TRBV28; TRBD1 agrees at 8 bases. V lost 5 bases and J lost 11; bases outside the gene matches: 7. The CDR3 runs to 12 residues. Germline assignment: CDR1 MDHEN and CDR2 SYDVKM. CDR3 residues: CASSIRQGHAFF. DNA of the CDR3: TGTGCCAGCAGTATCCGACAGGGGCATGCTTTCTTT. Complete variable domain (other parts from reference TRBV28 and TRBJ1-1): DVKVTQSSRYLVKRTGEKVFLECVQDMDHENMFWYRQDPGLGLRLIYFSYDVKMKEKGDIPEGYSVSREKKERFSLILESASTNQTSMYLCASSIRQGHAFFGQGTRLTVV.

This sequence joins TRBV7-2 and TRBJ2-7, with TRBD1 matching 7 bases. This CDR3 has 14 amino acids. CDR1 is SGHTA, CDR2 FQGNSA, per germline. V shed 5 bases and J 4 bases; nucleotides not matched to a gene: 8. CDR3 nucleotide sequence: TGTGCCAGCAGCCCTAGACAGGGTGGGTACGAGCAGTACTTC. Its protein product is CASSPRQGGYEQYF.

The gene calls are TRBV6-6 and TRBJ2-5; D is uncertain. Germline-derived CDR1 and CDR2 are MNHNY and SVGAGI (reference sequence). V dropped 6 bases and J dropped 9 bases, with 14 bases sitting between them. The CDR3 is 12 amino acids. As DNA, the CDR3 is TGTGCCAGCAGCCCCATGGTACGGGCCCAGTACTTC. Protein sequence: CASSPMVRAQYF.

This clone was recorded only once. This chain connects TRBV7-2 to TRBJ2-7, with a tentative D call TRBD1 (6 bases). Deletions cut 5 bases from V and 5 bases from J, with 22 bases between. This CDR3 spans 16 amino acids. CDR1 is SGHTA and CDR2 is FQGNSA in the germline V gene. The CDR3 region is CASSPIPDSRFNEQYF. CDR3 nucleotide sequence: TGTGCCAGCAGCCCCATCCCGGACAGCCGTTTTAACGAGCAGTACTTC.